The sequence of this TCR beta chain was determined in a study of CD8 T cells in ankylosing spondylitis. TCRdb reprocessed the 5' RACE reads with MiXCR, giving one entry per CDR3 protein. The data contain about 69,000 distinct CDR3 sequences, approximately 5% of them seen just once; the ten biggest clones take up around 2.2%. CDR1 and CDR2 (germline): DFQATT, SNEGSKA (reference sequence). CDR3 length equals 14 residues. Trimming left V 0 bases short and J 5 bases short, with 11 bases between. In its sample, this clonotype was seen many times. The receptor comes from a male donor with ankylosing spondylitis or in good health (not recorded which). The sequencing sample was made of blood, either unsorted or a sorted T cell fraction (not recorded which). The chain is built from TRBV20-1 and TRBJ1-5, with D uncertain. Written as DNA, the CDR3 is TGCAGTGCTAGAGATAGGAGGGTAGATCAGCCCCAGCATTTT. Its protein is CSARDRRVDQPQHF.